This T cell receptor (beta chain) was identified during a study of vaccination effects on CD4 cells after COVID-19. Across the whole study: Culturing of 1.5 million to 2.5 million PBMC per well took place with around 9.4 IU/ml IL-2 and 7.5 to 10 ug/ml peptides.

Regarding this clone: The antigen remains undetermined.

Findings of the study overall: Infection- and vaccine-induced clones contracted markedly late after vaccination. Healthy vaccine recipients' vaccine-induced clones were almost all SARS-CoV-2 mono-reactive.

Cells that had been cultured for 10 days were the source of isolated CD4+ T cells. Vaccine recipients, nucleocapsid antibody negative, had no prior SARS-CoV-2 infection. Clones were sequenced by immunoSEQ multiplex PCR, and TCRdb holds only the in-frame ones, with some missing. The sample consists of 70,000 or so clones, about 74% of them appearing once. Germline V CDR1 and CDR2: LNHDA, SQIVND (reference sequence). This CDR3 is built from 13 residues. With V trimmed by 5 bases and J by 5 bases, 3 bases remained unmatched. Sequences were derived from CD4+ T cells from PBMCs cultured without peptide, sampled before COVID-19 vaccination. The clonotype was recovered from a human donor who received a COVID-19 vaccine. V is TRBV19 and J is TRBJ2-5, with TRBD1 identical over 9 bases. The CDR3 nucleotides are TGTGCCAGTAGTGGACAGGGGTACGAGACCCAGTACTTC. This codes for CASSGQGYETQYF.